These T cell receptor beta chains were read from a single sample in a study of siplizumab effects on memory and regulatory T cells. Profiled with immunoSEQ multiplex PCR; TCRdb holds only in-frame clones, not every one. Seen here are approximately 75,000 clones, about 92% observed once, and the top ten hold over 4%. Source material: CD8+ T cells sorted from blood. These receptors all come from a human donor in good health. Both conserved end residues are part of each CDR3. D genes are given only for firm matches. Expanded clones get a size class; other rows say once, few or many, or leave the size out.

.	TRBJ2-7	.	TRBV2	TGTGCCAGCAGTGTCGGCCTAGATCTGACCTACGAGCAGTACTTC	CASSVGLDLTYEQYF
.	TRBJ2-3	.	TRBV9	TGTGCCAGCAGCGTAGCTGGGTTTGGTCTAGATACGCAGTATTTT	CASSVAGFGLDTQYF
.	TRBJ1-1	.	TRBV7-6	TGTGCCAGCAGCCCTGGGGGGGCTAACACTGAAGCTTTCTTT	CASSPGGANTEAFF
.	TRBJ2-5	.	TRBV7-8	TGTGCCAGCAGCTTAGCAGGCGGTTCTAGGGAGACCCAGTACTTC	CASSLAGGSRETQYF
.	TRBJ1-1	.	TRBV7-2	TGTGCCAGCAGCGAACCGGGGGGAAGCACTGAAGCTTTCTTT	CASSEPGGSTEAFF
TRBD1	TRBJ1-2	.	TRBV6-5	TGTGCCAGCAGTTACCCCGGGACAGGGGGACCACTTTACACCTTC	CASSYPGTGGPLYTF
.	TRBJ1-1	.	TRBV7-9	TGTGCCAGCAGCTTAATCGGCACTGAAGCTTTCTTT	CASSLIGTEAFF
.	TRBJ2-3	.	TRBV14	TGTGCCAGCAGCCTATTCACCCTGGGTCCATCTAGCACAGATACGCAGTATTTT	CASSLFTLGPSSTDTQYF
.	TRBJ2-7	.	TRBV9	TGTGCCAGCAGCACCGGACCAGTCGACGAGCAGTACTTC	CASSTGPVDEQYF
.	TRBJ2-1	.	TRBV5-6	TGTGCCAGCAGTTCCGGGGGGCATGCCTACAATGAGCAGTTCTTC	CASSSGGHAYNEQFF
.	TRBJ1-4	.	TRBV5-1	TGCGCCAGCAGCTTGAGAACATCAGGGCCTAATGAAAAACTGTTTTTT	CASSLRTSGPNEKLFF
.	TRBJ1-1	.	TRBV7-9	TGTGCCAGCAGCTCGGGATCCTCCATTGAAGCTTTCTTT	CASSSGSSIEAFF
TRBD2	TRBJ2-3	once	TRBV9	TGTGCCAGCAGGTCCCGTGGGGGGGAGGATACGCAGTATTTT	CASRSRGGEDTQYF
.	TRBJ2-7	.	TRBV20-1	TGCAGTGCTAGTGGGGGGTACGAGCAGTACTTC	CSASGGYEQYF
TRBD1	TRBJ2-1	.	TRBV9	TGTGCCAGCAGCCCCCAGTTTCAGGGGGCCTACAATGAGCAGTTCTTC	CASSPQFQGAYNEQFF